Following are 24 T cell receptor beta chains from one sample sequenced in a study of blood T cells in healthy people across ages. Primed by a sample-barcoded 5' primer and a J-beta primer mix, a second PCR proceeded for about 6 to 12 cycles. TCRdb fed the 5' RACE reads into MiXCR, producing one record per CDR3 protein. This sample has 1.5 million to 2 million distinct CDR3 sequences, with around half found just once. The sequenced sample was blood. The receptors were gathered from a woman aged 40 to 50 in good health.

The table lists this clonotype with a few counts. This chain joins TRBV29-1 and TRBJ2-7; D might be TRBD2 (7 bases). The V gene lost 3 bases and the J gene lost 3 bases, with 12 bases spanning the gap. CDR1 SQVTM and CDR2 ANQGSEA come from the germline V gene. This CDR3 contains 13 residues. CDR3 residues: CSVDGGPLYEQYF. The CDR3 coding sequence is TGCAGCGTTGACGGGGGGCCCCTCTACGAGCAGTACTTC.

This clonotype was detected a few times. The rearrangement links TRBV7-2 to TRBJ2-3; 7 bases are a match to TRBD2. Germline V gene data show CDR1 as SGHTA and CDR2 as FQGNSA. The V segment lost 1 base and the J segment 5 bases; nucleotides outside the gene matches: 15. The CDR3 has 18 residues. The CDR3 bases are TGTGCCAGCAGCTTAGTCTGGGGAGAGCGGGGTTCAGTAGATACGCAGTATTTT. Its protein product is CASSLVWGERGSVDTQYF.

This clonotype appeared once. The V and J genes are TRBV20-1 and TRBJ2-5; no reliable D call. The germline V gene encodes CDR1 DFQATT and CDR2 SNEGSKA (reference sequence). The germline V and J ends were trimmed by 5 bases and 5 bases, with 12 bases remaining between them. This CDR3 spans 12 amino acids. CDR3 DNA: TGCAGTGCTGGCTGGGTGGGGGAGACCCAGTACTTC. This translates into CSAGWVGETQYF.

The chain joins TRBV28 to TRBJ2-4; D unclear. Matching the DNA end better, TRBJ2-5 makes the J call doubtful. This CDR3 is built from 16 residues. Germline CDR1 reads MDHEN; CDR2 reads SYDVKM. In DNA, the CDR3 is TGTGCCAGCAGTTTAATTTCGACGCCACCCCAAGAGACCCAGTACTTC. Translated, it gives CASSLISTPPQETQYF.

This clonotype was detected a few times. The CDR3 sequence is CATLTSTDTQYF. The CDR3 DNA sequence: TGTGCCACCCTCACTAGCACAGATACGCAGTATTTT. The V gene is TRBV2, the J gene TRBJ2-3; D is unresolved. Germline V gives CDR1 SNHLY, CDR2 FYNNEI. V was cut by 10 bases and J by 0 bases, with 8 bases left in between. CDR3 length: 12 residues.

The CDR3 DNA reads TGTGCCAGCGGACTAGCGGGCCCACCCGGGGGTAATGAGCAGTTCTTC. Its protein is CASGLAGPPGGNEQFF. The chain uses TRBV6-5 and TRBJ2-1; the match to TRBD2 covers 11 bases. Trimming cost V 8 bases and J 7 bases; bases outside gene matches: 13. This CDR3 has 16 residues. Germline CDR1 and CDR2: MNHEY and SVGAGI.

This clonotype has just a few counts. The chain uses TRBV13 and TRBJ2-1; 13 nucleotides match TRBD2. Trimming cost V 5 bases and J 9 bases; bases outside gene matches: 10. CDR3 length equals 16 residues. The germline V gene encodes CDR1 PRHDT and CDR2 FYEKMQ (reference sequence). DNA of the CDR3: TGTGCCAGCAGCCCCAAGGGACTAGCGGGATACGGTGAGCAGTTCTTC. Its protein product is CASSPKGLAGYGEQFF.

DNA of the CDR3: TGCAGCGCCCCCGGAGATCTAGGTGAAGCTTTCTTT. Its translation: CSAPGDLGEAFF. This chain connects TRBV29-1 to TRBJ1-1; D not resolved. Germline loops: CDR1 SQVTM, CDR2 ANQGSEA. The CDR3 sequence is 12 residues long. The germline V and J ends were trimmed by 7 bases and 7 bases, with 16 bases remaining between them.

This sequence joins TRBV4-3 and TRBJ2-7; D ambiguous. The V end was cut by 0 bases, the J end by 7 bases, with 10 bases between. This CDR3 is built from 13 residues. The germline V gene encodes CDR1 LGHNA and CDR2 YSLEER. The CDR3 spells CASSQDLSLEQYF. The CDR3 coding sequence is TGCGCCAGCAGCCAAGATCTGAGTCTAGAGCAGTACTTC.

This clonotype was detected a few times. The chain joins TRBV6-2 or TRBV6-3 to TRBJ2-7; D assignment may be TRBD1 or TRBD2 (5 bases each). The CDR3 contains 16 residues. Germline V gives CDR1 MNHEY, CDR2 SVGEGT. Deletions cut 9 bases from V and 4 bases from J, with 25 bases between. The DNA for the CDR3 is TGTGCCAGTAGGAGTCAATTACGGGGCAAGGGATACGAGCAGTACTTC. Its protein product is CASRSQLRGKGYEQYF.

The chain links TRBV12-3 or TRBV12-4 to TRBJ2-5; perhaps D is TRBD1 or TRBD2 (6 bases each). The CDR3 loop spans 15 amino acids. V lost 2 bases to trimming and J lost 5 bases, with 15 bases between them. The CDR3 sequence: CASSLSATGGETQYF. The DNA for the CDR3 is TGTGCCAGCAGTTTATCAGCGACAGGAGGGGAGACCCAGTACTTC.

This sequence joins TRBV9 and TRBJ2-1; D may be TRBD1 or TRBD2 (5 bases each). The V gene lost 4 bases and the J gene lost 12 bases, with 20 bases spanning the gap. Per the germline V gene, CDR1 is SGDLS and CDR2 is YYNGEE. The CDR3 spans 14 residues. CDR3 DNA: TGTGCCAGCAGCTTCCGGGACGGCGTAAATATGCAGTTCTTC. This encodes CASSFRDGVNMQFF.

V usage is TRBV2 and J usage is TRBJ2-7; the match to TRBD1 covers 9 bases. The junction had 10 bases not matched to a gene; V was cut back by 8 bases and J by 2 bases. This CDR3 comprises 15 residues. Germline V gives CDR1 SNHLY, CDR2 FYNNEI. The CDR3 reads CASHSGDRATYEQYF. CDR3 coding DNA: TGTGCCAGCCACTCAGGGGACAGGGCGACCTACGAGCAGTACTTC.

This clonotype was seen a handful of times. The V gene is TRBV20-1, the J gene TRBJ2-7; D is perhaps TRBD2 (7 bases). CDR1 is DFQATT, CDR2 SNEGSKA, per germline (reference sequence). Trimming removed 0 bases from V and 1 base from J, with 13 bases in between. The CDR3 sequence is 15 residues long. CDR3 protein: CSARDRGGKSYEQYF. CDR3 sequence (DNA): TGCAGTGCTAGAGATAGGGGGGGGAAGTCCTACGAGCAGTACTTC.

This clonotype was seen just once. The CDR3 coding sequence is TGTGCCAGCAGCGTAGGAGATCAGGGGAGTAAGGATACTGAAGCTTTCTTT. It codes for CASSVGDQGSKDTEAFF. The genes are TRBV9 and TRBJ1-1, with D possibly being TRBD1 (6 bases). The V gene's germline CDR1 is SGDLS and CDR2 YYNGEE. This CDR3 contains 17 residues. V gave up 0 bases and J gave up 5 bases, with 20 bases separating them.

Note on this clonotype: One junction end disagrees with the germline gene, perhaps due to a read error. This sequence joins TRBV7-2 and TRBJ2-3, with D uncertain. Per the germline V gene, CDR1 is SGHTA and CDR2 is FQGNSA. This CDR3 region has 13 residues. The CDR3 sequence is CASGFFGTDTQYF. The CDR3 coding sequence is TGTGCCAGCGGCTTTTTTGGCACAGATACGCAGTATTTT.

Only one count was recorded for this clonotype. The V gene is TRBV7-8, the J gene TRBJ2-5, with 10 bases aligning to TRBD1. The end of the DNA is better explained by TRBJ2-7, so the J call may be wrong. Germline CDR1 reads SGHVS; CDR2 reads FQNEAQ. The CDR3 consists of 16 residues. The CDR3 region is CASSLVTGTGVYEQYF. The DNA of the CDR3 is TGTGCCAGCAGCTTAGTTACCGGGACAGGGGTATACGAGCAGTACTTC.

In the case of this clonotype: An end of the junction does not agree with germline; a read error may underlie this. The chain links TRBV12-3 or TRBV12-4 to TRBJ2-2, with 10 bases identical to TRBD1. The CDR3 spans 18 residues. The CDR3 loop is CVSSLDLGTGVNTGELFF. The CDR3 DNA reads TGTGTCAGCAGTTTAGATTTAGGGACAGGGGTTAACACCGGGGAGCTGTTTTTT.

The V gene is TRBV5-1, the J gene TRBJ1-2; maybe TRBD1 (5 bases). The CDR3 is 12 residues long. V lost 0 bases and J 10 bases, leaving 10 bases between the germline ends. Per the germline V gene, CDR1 is SGHRS and CDR2 is YFSETQ. CDR3 in DNA: TGCGCCAGCAGCTTGGGGGACGGTGCCTACACCTTC. It encodes CASSLGDGAYTF.

This CDR3 is CASSQERDREYYEQYF. CDR3 sequence (DNA): TGCGCCAGCAGCCAAGAAAGGGACAGGGAGTACTACGAGCAGTACTTC. The genes are TRBV4-3 and TRBJ2-7, with 9 nucleotides matching TRBD1. The CDR3 extends over 16 amino acids. Germline trimming cut 0 bases from V and 3 bases from J; bases unmatched to any gene: 6. CDR1 is LGHNA and CDR2 is YSLEER in the germline V gene.

Regarding this clonotype: The CDR3 end shows no conserved phenylalanine or tryptophan, and so a read error is likely. V and J are TRBV7-2 and TRBJ1-6; D uncertain. The germline gives CDR1 SGHTA, CDR2 FQGNSA. The CDR3 is 15 residues long. V lost 3 bases, J lost 7 bases, and 13 bases lay in between. The DNA for the CDR3 is TGTGCCAGCAGCTTTGAGGGTTTACTGAATTCACCCCTCCACTAT. Its translation: CASSFEGLLNSPLHY.

This clonotype was counted ten times or more. The rearrangement links TRBV10-3 to TRBJ2-3; TRBD2 might be the D (5 bases). There are 14 residues in the CDR3. The germline CDR1 and CDR2 sequences are ENHRY and SYGVKD. Trimming left V 2 bases short and J 5 bases short, with 11 bases between. This CDR3 is CAISEPGVIDTQYF. CDR3 coding DNA: TGTGCCATCAGTGAGCCCGGGGTAATAGATACGCAGTATTTT.

The gene calls are TRBV3-1 and TRBJ2-1; D might be TRBD2 (7 bases). The CDR3 runs 15 residues. The ends were cut back, 4 bases at V and 9 bases at J, with 19 bases in the middle. Germline values: CDR1 LGHDT, CDR2 YNNKEL (reference sequence). The CDR3 spells CASSRSGGAEGEQFF. CDR3 nucleotides: TGTGCCAGCAGCCGGTCTGGGGGGGCGGAGGGTGAGCAGTTCTTC.

The chain joins TRBV7-2 to TRBJ1-2; 10 nucleotides match TRBD1. The CDR3 runs 15 residues. Germline CDR1 reads SGHTA; CDR2 reads FQGNSA. V trimming: 5 bases; J trimming: 4 bases; junction bases outside the gene matches: 7. CDR3 in DNA: TGTGCCAGCAGCACGGGACAGGGGCAAGGCTATGGCTACACCTTC. Its protein is CASSTGQGQGYGYTF.